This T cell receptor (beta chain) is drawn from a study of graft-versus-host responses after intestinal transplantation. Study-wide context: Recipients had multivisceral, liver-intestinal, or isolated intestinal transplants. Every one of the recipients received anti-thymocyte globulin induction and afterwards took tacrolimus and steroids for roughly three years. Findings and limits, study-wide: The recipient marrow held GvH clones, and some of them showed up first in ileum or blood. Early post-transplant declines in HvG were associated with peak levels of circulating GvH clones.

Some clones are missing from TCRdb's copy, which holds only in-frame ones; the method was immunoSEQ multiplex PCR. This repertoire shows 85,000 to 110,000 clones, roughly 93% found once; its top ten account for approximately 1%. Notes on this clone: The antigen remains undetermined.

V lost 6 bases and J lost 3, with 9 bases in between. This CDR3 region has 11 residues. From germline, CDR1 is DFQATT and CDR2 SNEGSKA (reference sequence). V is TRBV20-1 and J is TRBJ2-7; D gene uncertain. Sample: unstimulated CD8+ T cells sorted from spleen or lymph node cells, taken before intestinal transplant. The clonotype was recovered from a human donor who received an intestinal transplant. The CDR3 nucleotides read TGCAGTGCGAGACACTACTACGAGCAGTACTTC. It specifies CSARHYYEQYF.